The 23 T cell receptor beta chains below come from one sample, sequenced in a study of CD8 T cells in Susac syndrome. Random hexamers were used to reverse transcribe an amount of roughly 0.5 to 1 ug RNA. A single record per CDR3 protein comes from TCRdb applying MiXCR to the immunoSEQ multiplex PCR reads. The table includes fewer than 150,000 distinct CDR3 sequences, about 90% detected once. The sequenced sample consisted of CD8+ T cells from PBMCs. These receptors were obtained from a human donor with multiple sclerosis.

J is TRBJ1-1 and V is TRBV13; TRBD1 might be the D (5 bases). The germline V and J ends were trimmed by 3 bases and 7 bases, with 12 bases remaining between them. Germline V CDR1 and CDR2: PRHDT, FYEKMQ (reference sequence). CDR3 size: 13 residues. Written as DNA, the CDR3 is TGTGCCAGCAGCTTCCTTGGGGGTAGTGAAGCTTTCTTT. Translating it yields CASSFLGGSEAFF. The full variable domain, completed using reference TRBV13 and TRBJ1-1, is AAGVIQSPRHLIKEKRETATLKCYPIPRHDTVYWYQQGPGQDPQFLISFYEKMQSDKGSIPDRFSAQQFSDYHSELNMSSLELGDSALYFCASSFLGGSEAFFGQGTRLTVV.

The chain is built from TRBV30 and TRBJ1-2; the D is unclear. Germline V lookup: CDR1 GTSNPN, CDR2 SVGIG (reference sequence). This CDR3 spans 12 amino acids. Trimming took off 3 bases at V and 7 bases at J, with 12 bases between the two ends. Here the CDR3 reads CAWSPSRAGYTF. The DNA for the CDR3 is TGTGCCTGGAGCCCCAGTAGGGCTGGCTACACCTTC.

The chain recombines TRBV27 with TRBJ2-7, with D perhaps matching TRBD1 or TRBD2 (6 bases each). CDR3 length: 16 amino acids. Trimming took off 4 bases at V and 3 bases at J, with 19 bases between the two ends. CDR1 and CDR2 (germline): MNHEY, SMNVEV (reference sequence). For the CDR3, the DNA is TGTGCCAGCAGTTCCAGGCTAGGGGGGAGAGGCTACGAGCAGTACTTC. Protein sequence: CASSSRLGGRGYEQYF.

V and J are TRBV3-1 and TRBJ1-2; D ambiguous. Germline CDR1 reads LGHDT; CDR2 reads YNNKEL (reference sequence). The V end lost 0 bases, the J end lost 5 bases, and 13 bases lay between the germline ends. The CDR3 sequence is 15 residues long. Written as DNA, the CDR3 is TGTGCCAGCAGCCAAGATCCGCGGGTTGTTTATGGCTACACCTTC. The encoded protein is CASSQDPRVVYGYTF.

This clonotype came up once. This chain uses TRBV29-1 with TRBJ2-3, with 9 bases lining up with TRBD2. Germline V gives CDR1 SQVTM, CDR2 ANQGSEA. V lost 6 bases and J lost 4; bases outside the gene matches: 14. CDR3 length: 16 residues. The CDR3 is CSVYAPLAGASDTQYF. CDR3 sequence (DNA): TGCAGCGTATACGCACCCTTAGCGGGAGCCTCAGATACGCAGTATTTT.

The chain links TRBV14 to TRBJ1-2; D unresolved. The germline gives CDR1 SGHDN, CDR2 FVKESK. V was cut by 4 bases and J by 10 bases, with 13 bases left in between. The CDR3 totals 12 residues. Here the CDR3 reads CASSLFGWDYTF. The CDR3 nucleotides read TGTGCCAGCAGCCTTTTCGGCTGGGACTACACCTTC.

The chain employs TRBV27 and TRBJ1-1, with D unresolved. The V and J ends lost 6 bases and 0 bases respectively, with 8 bases between them. This CDR3 is 13 amino acids long. Looked up from germline, CDR1 is MNHEY and CDR2 is SMNVEV (reference sequence). CDR3 DNA: TGTGCCAGCAGGAAGGAGTTGAACACTGAAGCTTTCTTT. This encodes CASRKELNTEAFF.

The chain couples TRBV27 to TRBJ2-5; D not resolved. The germline CDR1 and CDR2 sequences are MNHEY and SMNVEV (reference sequence). Trimming removed 2 bases from V and 4 bases from J, with 11 bases in between. The CDR3 consists of 14 residues. Here the CDR3 reads CASSLLISRETQYF. The CDR3 DNA sequence: TGTGCCAGCAGTTTACTGATCTCCAGAGAGACCCAGTACTTC.

Only one count was recorded for this clonotype. This rearrangement joins TRBV6-1 to TRBJ2-5; no firm D call. V was shortened by 6 bases and J by 5 bases, with 16 bases between the two germline ends. From germline, CDR1 is MNHNS and CDR2 SASEGT. There are 14 residues in the CDR3. Written as DNA, the CDR3 is TGTGCCAGCAGAACGCCGGATCGGCGGGAGACCCAGTACTTC. Translating gives CASRTPDRRETQYF.

V gene TRBV2 combines with J gene TRBJ2-5; 10 bases are shared with TRBD1. The CDR3 runs 14 residues. From germline, CDR1 is SNHLY and CDR2 FYNNEI. After removal of 3 bases from V and 4 bases from J, the junction contained 2 bases not matched to a gene. The CDR3: CASSDRTGGETQYF. CDR3 nucleotides: TGTGCCAGCAGTGACCGGACAGGGGGAGAGACCCAGTACTTC.

J is TRBJ2-3 and V is TRBV9; 11 nucleotides line up with TRBD2. The V gene's germline CDR1 is SGDLS and CDR2 YYNGEE. Unmatched junction bases numbered 11, after V lost 4 bases and J lost 7 bases. The CDR3 has 16 amino acids. CDR3 residues: CASSPRLAGLRNTQYF. The CDR3 nucleotides read TGTGCCAGCAGCCCAAGACTAGCGGGACTGAGAAATACGCAGTATTTT.

This chain connects TRBV9 to TRBJ1-1; D gene ambiguous. Looked up from germline, CDR1 is SGDLS and CDR2 is YYNGEE. The CDR3 spans 11 residues. V dropped 4 bases and J dropped 6 bases, with 7 bases sitting between them. CDR3 in amino acids: CASSLQSEAFF. The DNA for the CDR3 is TGTGCCAGCAGCCTGCAGTCTGAAGCTTTCTTT.

The chain carries TRBV6-5 and TRBJ1-1; the D gene is possibly TRBD1 (6 bases). The CDR3 runs 14 residues. Germline V gene lookup returns CDR1 MNHEY and CDR2 SVGAGI. V was shortened by 6 bases and J by 4 bases, with 15 bases between the two germline ends. The CDR3 loop reads CASSNPGGGTEAFF. The DNA for the CDR3 is TGTGCCAGCAGCAACCCCGGAGGGGGCACTGAAGCTTTCTTT.

The chain carries TRBV27 and TRBJ1-2; D is undetermined. This CDR3 spans 12 amino acids. Germline V gene lookup returns CDR1 MNHEY and CDR2 SMNVEV (reference sequence). Between the trimmed V and J ends, which lost 10 bases and 4 bases, there was a span of 13 bases. CDR3 amino acids: CATRWAGYGYTF. CDR3 DNA sequence: TGTGCCACCCGTTGGGCCGGCTATGGCTACACCTTC.

This sequence joins TRBV19 and TRBJ1-1, with D possibly being TRBD1 (5 bases). CDR1 LNHDA and CDR2 SQIVND come from the germline V gene (reference sequence). Between the trimmed V and J ends, which lost 5 bases and 4 bases, there was a span of 11 bases. The CDR3 extends over 13 amino acids. The CDR3 region has the DNA TGTGCCAGTAGTGCGGACATCCTCACTGAAGCTTTCTTT. Translated, it gives CASSADILTEAFF.

The V and J genes are TRBV19 and TRBJ2-1, with 9 bases fitting TRBD1. CDR1 is LNHDA and CDR2 is SQIVND in the germline V gene (reference sequence). The CDR3 consists of 14 residues. V shed 2 bases, J shed 9 bases, and the junction held 5 bases outside the gene matches. As DNA, the CDR3 is TGTGCCAGTAGTATAATGGACAGGGGATCTGAGCAGTTCTTC. It translates to CASSIMDRGSEQFF.

The chain links TRBV3-1 to TRBJ1-2, with D possibly TRBD1 on 6 matching bases. Trimming removed 4 bases from V and 4 bases from J, with 13 bases in between. The CDR3 is 14 residues long. Looked up from germline, CDR1 is LGHDT and CDR2 is YNNKEL (reference sequence). CDR3 in amino acids: CASSPDRSVYGYTF. CDR3 coding DNA: TGTGCCAGCAGCCCTGACAGGAGCGTCTATGGCTACACCTTC.

The gene calls are TRBV10-3 and TRBJ1-2; D perhaps matches TRBD1 (5 bases). This CDR3 is 16 amino acids long. The germline CDR1 and CDR2 sequences are ENHRY and SYGVKD. The V and J ends lost 0 bases and 6 bases respectively, with 17 bases between them. CDR3 nucleotides: TGTGCCATCAGTGAGTCGACACTACAGGAACCTAATGGCTACACCTTC. This translates into CAISESTLQEPNGYTF.

The rearrangement joins TRBV20-1 to TRBJ2-7, with 7 bases aligning to TRBD2. J was trimmed by 6 bases and V by 1 base; bases with no gene match: 12. Germline CDR1 DFQATT, CDR2 SNEGSKA (reference sequence). The CDR3 has 15 amino acids. CDR3 coding DNA: TGCAGTGCTAGAGTCCCTACGACTAGCTGGTCCGAGCAGTACTTC. It encodes CSARVPTTSWSEQYF.

This chain links TRBV29-1 with TRBJ2-2, with 7 positions matching TRBD2. This CDR3 has 12 residues. After removal of 8 bases from V and 6 bases from J, the junction contained 6 bases not matched to a gene. The germline V gene encodes CDR1 SQVTM and CDR2 ANQGSEA. CDR3 protein: CSLVGGAGELFF. Written as DNA, the CDR3 is TGCAGCTTGGTGGGGGGGGCCGGGGAGCTGTTTTTT.

The genes are TRBV19 and TRBJ2-1, with 11 nucleotides matching TRBD2. The germline CDR1 and CDR2 sequences are LNHDA and SQIVND (reference sequence). Trimming at V came to 5 bases and at J to 10 bases, leaving 10 bases not matched to a gene. The CDR3 has 15 amino acids. CDR3 nucleotide sequence: TGTGCCAGTAGTGCCCTTCTAGCGGGAGGAGAGGAGCAGTTCTTC. It specifies CASSALLAGGEEQFF. The full variable domain, completed using reference TRBV19 and TRBJ2-1, is DGGITQSPKYLFRKEGQNVTLSCEQNLNHDAMYWYRQDPGQGLRLIYYSQIVNDFQKGDIAEGYSVSREKKESFPLTVTSAQKNPTAFYLCASSALLAGGEEQFFGPGTRLTVL.

The V and J genes are TRBV7-8 and TRBJ1-1; D is undetermined. The CDR3 is made up of 15 amino acids. Germline V gene data show CDR1 as SGHVS and CDR2 as FQNEAQ. V lost 4 bases and J lost 1, with 13 bases in between. CDR3 region: CASSSLSQSNTEAFF. CDR3 nucleotide sequence: TGTGCCAGCAGCTCTCTTTCACAGTCGAACACTGAAGCTTTCTTT.

This rearrangement joins TRBV12-3 or TRBV12-4 to TRBJ1-1; D ambiguous. The V and J ends lost 6 bases and 4 bases respectively, with 9 bases between them. The CDR3 length is 12 residues. Here the CDR3 reads CASSPATTEAFF. The CDR3 coding sequence is TGTGCCAGCAGCCCCGCGACCACTGAAGCTTTCTTT.